The rows below give T cell receptor beta chains drawn from one sample of a study of blood T cell repertoires in COVID-19. Clones were sequenced by immunoSEQ multiplex PCR, and TCRdb holds only the in-frame ones, with some missing. This table holds 150,000 to 200,000 clones, over 75% found once. The sequencing input was peripheral blood. The receptors derive from a human donor in a cohort sampled during active COVID-19. The CDR3 runs from the conserved cysteine through the conserved F or W. Fields, in order: D gene, J gene, clone size, V gene, CDR3 length, CDR3 DNA, CDR3 protein. The D gene is left open where the match is weak. Not all rows give a size; the values are once, few, many and, for expanded clones, a class.

D gene: NA; J gene: TRBJ2-3; clone size: NA; V gene: TRBV30; CDR3 length: 15; CDR3 DNA: TGTGCCTGGGGCAGGGGGGACCAAGGAGCAGATACGCAGTATTTT; CDR3 protein: CAWGRGDQGADTQYF
D gene: TRBD2; J gene: TRBJ2-2; clone size: NA; V gene: TRBV6-2/TRBV6-3; CDR3 length: 15; CDR3 DNA: TGTGCCAGCAGTTACCGGAAGGGAGGGACCGGGGAGCTGTTTTTT; CDR3 protein: CASSYRKGGTGELFF
D gene: NA; J gene: TRBJ2-7; clone size: NA; V gene: TRBV6-6; CDR3 length: 13; CDR3 DNA: TGTGCCAGCAGTTGGCAGGTTTCGTACGAGCAGTACTTC; CDR3 protein: CASSWQVSYEQYF
D gene: NA; J gene: TRBJ2-1; clone size: NA; V gene: TRBV9; CDR3 length: 13; CDR3 DNA: TGTGCCAGCAGCGTAGATGGCCTCAGGGATCTGTTCTTC; CDR3 protein: CASSVDGLRDLFF
D gene: NA; J gene: TRBJ1-2; clone size: NA; V gene: TRBV7-2; CDR3 length: 14; CDR3 DNA: TGTGCCAGCAGCTTCCAAGGCGCCCGGGGGGGCTACACCTTC; CDR3 protein: CASSFQGARGGYTF
D gene: NA; J gene: TRBJ1-2; clone size: once; V gene: TRBV7-9; CDR3 length: 16; CDR3 DNA: TGTGCCAGCAGCACCATACAGGGTGTGGCTAACTATGGCTACACCTTC; CDR3 protein: CASSTIQGVANYGYTF
D gene: NA; J gene: TRBJ2-5; clone size: NA; V gene: TRBV7-8; CDR3 length: 12; CDR3 DNA: TGTGCCGGGCAGGGGTCTCAAGAGACCCAGTACTTC; CDR3 protein: CAGQGSQETQYF
D gene: NA; J gene: TRBJ2-1; clone size: once; V gene: TRBV28; CDR3 length: 14; CDR3 DNA: TGTGCCAGCAGTTCACCTCGGACAGTCGGTGAGCAGTTCTTC; CDR3 protein: CASSSPRTVGEQFF
D gene: NA; J gene: TRBJ1-2; clone size: NA; V gene: TRBV21-1; CDR3 length: 11; CDR3 DNA: TGTGCCAGCAAGAGGACAGGGAGGGGGCCCTTC; CDR3 protein: CASKRTGRGPF
D gene: NA; J gene: TRBJ1-5; clone size: NA; V gene: TRBV11-2; CDR3 length: 14; CDR3 DNA: TGTGCCAGCAGCTTTTCAGGGGCCGGTCAGCCCCAGCATTTT; CDR3 protein: CASSFSGAGQPQHF
D gene: NA; J gene: TRBJ2-7; clone size: NA; V gene: TRBV5-1; CDR3 length: 17; CDR3 DNA: TGCGCCAGCAGCTTGGACGTCTCAGCGTCGGGCTCCTACGAGCAGTACTTC; CDR3 protein: CASSLDVSASGSYEQYF
D gene: NA; J gene: TRBJ1-5; clone size: NA; V gene: TRBV29-1; CDR3 length: 16; CDR3 DNA: TGCAGCGTTGAGGGAGGGGCTGGGGATAGCAATCAGCCCCAGCATTTT; CDR3 protein: CSVEGGAGDSNQPQHF
D gene: NA; J gene: TRBJ2-2; clone size: NA; V gene: TRBV6-4; CDR3 length: 14; CDR3 DNA: TGTGCCAGCAGTGAACTTCAGGGCGGCGGGGAGCTGTTTTTT; CDR3 protein: CASSELQGGGELFF
D gene: TRBD2; J gene: TRBJ2-5; clone size: NA; V gene: TRBV4-3; CDR3 length: 21; CDR3 DNA: TGCGCCAGCAGCCAGGCTACCACTAGCGGGGGGGCTCGGAGCAGCTTAGAGACCCAGTACTTC; CDR3 protein: CASSQATTSGGARSSLETQYF
D gene: NA; J gene: TRBJ1-6; clone size: NA; V gene: TRBV5-4; CDR3 length: 16; CDR3 DNA: TGTGCCAGCAGCTTATGGACTGCCGGGCCCGGTTCACCCCTCCACTTT; CDR3 protein: CASSLWTAGPGSPLHF
D gene: NA; J gene: TRBJ2-7; clone size: once; V gene: TRBV4-3; CDR3 length: 14; CDR3 DNA: TGCGCCAGCAGCCAAGGCCTAGCGACCTACGAGCAGTACTTC; CDR3 protein: CASSQGLATYEQYF
D gene: TRBD2; J gene: TRBJ2-1; clone size: NA; V gene: TRBV7-9; CDR3 length: 16; CDR3 DNA: TGTGCCAGCAGCTTAGTTTCTGGCGGGGGAGGCAGTGAGCAGTTCTTC; CDR3 protein: CASSLVSGGGGSEQFF
D gene: NA; J gene: TRBJ2-7; clone size: NA; V gene: TRBV5-1; CDR3 length: 15; CDR3 DNA: TGCGCCAGCAGCTTGGGCGGGGCCGAAACCTACGAGCAGTACTTC; CDR3 protein: CASSLGGAETYEQYF
D gene: NA; J gene: TRBJ2-2; clone size: NA; V gene: TRBV7-2; CDR3 length: 14; CDR3 DNA: TGTGCCAGCAGCTTGATAAAGGGGCACGGGGAGCTGTTTTTT; CDR3 protein: CASSLIKGHGELFF
D gene: TRBD2; J gene: TRBJ2-6; clone size: NA; V gene: TRBV7-6; CDR3 length: 19; CDR3 DNA: TGTGCCAGCAGCTACAGTCCTGGTGGCGGGAGGGCCGGGGCCAACGTCCTGACTTTC; CDR3 protein: CASSYSPGGGRAGANVLTF
D gene: TRBD1; J gene: TRBJ1-3; clone size: once; V gene: TRBV5-5; CDR3 length: 15; CDR3 DNA: TGTGCCAGCAGCTTGACAGGGGATGCAGGAAACACCATATATTTT; CDR3 protein: CASSLTGDAGNTIYF
D gene: TRBD2; J gene: TRBJ2-7; clone size: NA; V gene: TRBV5-6; CDR3 length: 15; CDR3 DNA: TGTGCCAGCAGCTTGGATTTCAGGGAGGGCTACGAGCAGTACTTC; CDR3 protein: CASSLDFREGYEQYF
D gene: TRBD1; J gene: TRBJ2-5; clone size: NA; V gene: TRBV6-5; CDR3 length: 14; CDR3 DNA: TGTGCCAGCAGCCCGGACAGGGTCCAGTGGACCCAGTACTTC; CDR3 protein: CASSPDRVQWTQYF
D gene: NA; J gene: TRBJ2-7; clone size: few; V gene: TRBV6-6; CDR3 length: 11; CDR3 DNA: TGTGCCAGCAGTCGCCTATACGAGCAGTACTTC; CDR3 protein: CASSRLYEQYF
D gene: TRBD1; J gene: TRBJ1-5; clone size: NA; V gene: TRBV7-9; CDR3 length: 17; CDR3 DNA: TGTGCCAGCAGCTTCGACCCGGGACAGGGGGCGGGTCAGCCCCAGCATTTT; CDR3 protein: CASSFDPGQGAGQPQHF
D gene: NA; J gene: TRBJ1-4; clone size: NA; V gene: TRBV7-8; CDR3 length: 15; CDR3 DNA: TGTGCCAGCACCCTAGGGGCAGCAACTAATGAAAAACTGTTTTTT; CDR3 protein: CASTLGAATNEKLFF
D gene: NA; J gene: TRBJ2-7; clone size: NA; V gene: TRBV28; CDR3 length: 14; CDR3 DNA: TGTGCCAGCAGTTTACAGGGGATCGCGGGCGAGCAGTACTTC; CDR3 protein: CASSLQGIAGEQYF
D gene: NA; J gene: TRBJ1-1; clone size: NA; V gene: TRBV29-1; CDR3 length: 13; CDR3 DNA: TGCAGCGCTCTCGAGAGGCGGGCCACTGAAGCTTTCTTT; CDR3 protein: CSALERRATEAFF
D gene: NA; J gene: TRBJ1-1; clone size: few; V gene: TRBV7-6; CDR3 length: 13; CDR3 DNA: TGTGCCAGCAGCTCAGGAACGAACACTGAAGCTTTCTTT; CDR3 protein: CASSSGTNTEAFF
D gene: TRBD1; J gene: TRBJ1-1; clone size: NA; V gene: TRBV10-3; CDR3 length: 13; CDR3 DNA: TGTGCCGCCAAGGGACAGGGGTCCACTGAAGCTTTCTTT; CDR3 protein: CAAKGQGSTEAFF
D gene: TRBD1; J gene: TRBJ2-2; clone size: NA; V gene: TRBV5-5; CDR3 length: 14; CDR3 DNA: TGTGCCAGCAGACGGACAGGGGAAGTCGGGGAGCTGTTTTTT; CDR3 protein: CASRRTGEVGELFF
D gene: TRBD1; J gene: TRBJ2-7; clone size: NA; V gene: TRBV19; CDR3 length: 15; CDR3 DNA: TGTGCCAGTAGTGCACCGACAGGGTTATCATACGAGCAGTACTTC; CDR3 protein: CASSAPTGLSYEQYF
D gene: NA; J gene: TRBJ1-6; clone size: NA; V gene: TRBV5-4; CDR3 length: 15; CDR3 DNA: TGTGCCAGCAGCTTGGGAAAGGGGGTGAATTCACCCCTCCACTTT; CDR3 protein: CASSLGKGVNSPLHF
D gene: TRBD1; J gene: TRBJ1-2; clone size: NA; V gene: TRBV6-5; CDR3 length: 12; CDR3 DNA: TGTGCCAGCATCCGGGACAGGGGTAGCTACACCTTC; CDR3 protein: CASIRDRGSYTF
D gene: NA; J gene: TRBJ1-3; clone size: NA; V gene: TRBV27; CDR3 length: 19; CDR3 DNA: TGTGCCAGCGGGCTATTAAGGACTGTAAAGACCTACTCTGGAAACACCATATATTTT; CDR3 protein: CASGLLRTVKTYSGNTIYF
D gene: NA; J gene: TRBJ1-6; clone size: NA; V gene: TRBV27; CDR3 length: 14; CDR3 DNA: TGTGCCAGCAGTTTCTTGGCCGATAATTCACCCCTCCACTTT; CDR3 protein: CASSFLADNSPLHF
D gene: NA; J gene: TRBJ2-5; clone size: once; V gene: TRBV12-3/TRBV12-4; CDR3 length: 13; CDR3 DNA: TGTGCCAGCAGTTTCGTACAGCAAGAGACCCAGTACTTC; CDR3 protein: CASSFVQQETQYF
D gene: NA; J gene: TRBJ2-7; clone size: NA; V gene: TRBV7-2; CDR3 length: 15; CDR3 DNA: TGTGCCAGCAGCCCTTCGGGGTCCTTCGAGTACGAGCAGTACTTC; CDR3 protein: CASSPSGSFEYEQYF
D gene: TRBD2; J gene: TRBJ2-1; clone size: NA; V gene: TRBV19; CDR3 length: 15; CDR3 DNA: TGTGCCAGTAGTATTAGCGGGAGCGGTTACAATGAGCAGTTCTTC; CDR3 protein: CASSISGSGYNEQFF
D gene: TRBD1; J gene: TRBJ2-7; clone size: NA; V gene: TRBV5-5; CDR3 length: 14; CDR3 DNA: TGTGCCAGCAGCTTGGGGACAGGGGGGAGCGAGCAGTACTTC; CDR3 protein: CASSLGTGGSEQYF
D gene: NA; J gene: TRBJ2-6; clone size: NA; V gene: TRBV19; CDR3 length: 17; CDR3 DNA: TGTGCCAGTAGTACCCTACCGACTAGTCTCTGGGCCAACGTCCTGACTTTC; CDR3 protein: CASSTLPTSLWANVLTF